This T cell receptor beta chain originates from a study of blood T cell repertoires in COVID-19. The sample holds one count of this clone. J gave up 6 bases and V 6 bases, and 10 bases lay outside the gene matches. This CDR3 is built from 14 residues. In germline, CDR1 is MNHNY, CDR2 SVGAGI (reference sequence). The protocol was immunoSEQ multiplex PCR, while the TCRdb copy is restricted to in-frame clones and leaves out a portion. Here the sample spans about 92,000 clones, 80% being singletons. The rearrangement links TRBV6-6 to TRBJ1-2, with 7 bases identical to TRBD1. The sequencing sample was made of peripheral blood. This TCR was recovered from a woman aged 65 to 85 with acute or convalescent COVID-19. CDR3 DNA sequence: TGTGCCAGCAGACACGAGGGGGCGCGGGATGGCTACACCTTC. Its protein is CASRHEGARDGYTF.